The T cell receptor beta chain under discussion was sequenced for a study of blood T cell repertoires in COVID-19. Background on the study: The study drew acute and convalescent COVID-19 samples from the United States, Italy and Spain.

Patients in Seattle were enrolled during active infection, then followed longitudinally. Using immunoSEQ multiplex PCR, the repertoire was profiled, and TCRdb retains in-frame clones only, with some absent. The sample lists around 260,000 clones; about 88% were seen once. This receptor was identified in a woman in her sixties or seventies with COVID-19, enrolled during active disease. The sequenced sample was peripheral blood.

Written as DNA, the CDR3 is TGTGCCAGTAGTATAGAGTCTACAGGGCCCTCTTTCTATGGCTACACCTTC. This encodes CASSIESTGPSFYGYTF. J is TRBJ1-2 and V is TRBV19; possible D gene TRBD1, 6 bases. The CDR3 loop spans 17 amino acids. Per the germline V gene, CDR1 is LNHDA and CDR2 is SQIVND (reference sequence). The germline V and J ends were trimmed by 0 bases and 4 bases, with 18 bases remaining between them.